What follows describes a single TCR beta chain. Its antigen remains undetermined. Nothing much larger sits one base from this clone, and base qualities are not available. The time point label of this sample denotes: blood 4 weeks post-SBRT, at nephrectomy. The treatment or condition label of this sample denotes: 15 Gy SBRT to primary tumor, nephrectomy 4 weeks later. Samples came from a clinical trial, in which primary renal cell carcinomas received 15 Gy stereotactic body radiation therapy followed by nephrectomy 4 weeks later. Serial peripheral blood from radiation-treated patients was sampled at baseline, 2 weeks and 4 weeks after SBRT to track tumor-enriched clonotypes. All patients had renal cell carcinoma with clear cell pathology. Genomic DNA for TCR sequencing was prepared using the QIAamp DNA Blood Mini Kit (Qiagen). Samples were included in the analyses only if all quality control checks were passed.

Deletion took 5 bases off V and 2 bases off J, with a span of 19 bases between the germline ends. Sequences SGHRS (CDR1) and YFSETQ (CDR2) are obtained from the germline V gene. From the cysteine through the phenylalanine, the CDR3 covers 16 amino acids. Only the CDR3 portion is preserved as DNA: 48 bases, with reading frame beginning at the first base. This sample is drawn from a study of radiation and T cells in renal cell carcinoma (dated by TCRdb to 2020 to 2021). With respect to the entire study: TCR beta sequencing covered around 50 samples in total, comprising some 25 tumors and around 27 peripheral blood samples. The final blood draw was performed at 4 weeks after radiation, at the same time as nephrectomy. Across all 50 or so samples, 4,016,671 unique CDR3 nucleotide sequences, encoding roughly 3 million unique CDR3 amino acid sequences, were identified.

TCR beta libraries were generated from genomic DNA with the immunoSEQ kit, following the manufacturer's recommendations. Library preparation used a first multiplex PCR with proprietary primers, then a second PCR adding unique barcodes, with bead cleanups after each round. A positive control reaction and a negative control reaction, both provided in the kit, were run with every batch of samples. The final libraries were assessed on an Agilent 4200 TapeStation D1000 ScreenTape, pooled by volume, and quantified by qPCR. Sequencing was performed on an Illumina NextSeq500 with a MidOutput 150-cycle cartridge, and 156 Read1 and 15 Index1 cycles were run with kit custom primers. The pooled library was loaded at around 1 pM, and about 21% PhiX control was spiked in. On the study's bioinformatics: The vendor-processed data were analyzed in R, and a clonotype was defined as all T cells that share the same CDR3 nucleotide sequence. In the clone abundance analyses, frequencies were normalized to the 10,000 most abundant clones in each sample. Public T cell clones, which averaged fewer than five per sample, were removed prior to analysis. Tumor-enriched and baseline blood-enriched clonotypes were defined by at least a 32-fold difference in abundance between compartments. A beta-binomial differential abundance model was used to identify clonotypes that expanded or contracted between blood time points. The Baroni-Urbani and Buser coefficient was used to measure tumor-blood repertoire similarity, and groups were compared with two-tailed Wilcoxon tests in R. This is the immuneACCESS table as TCRdb keeps it, with only in-frame sequences that have V and J called. A part of the clones is gone; compared with another copy, unresolved V genes explain less than half, and the rest is unexplained. D and trimming were read from the DNA, whereas the V and J calls and clone size are those reported in that table. The sample includes some 30,000 clones, with 65% to 85% observed a single time. The ten largest clones add up to around a third of the sample.

Study-level results and caveats: Dynamics of the blood repertoire were not tracked past 4 weeks after treatment. Because pretreatment tumor biopsies were not available, the baseline intratumoral presence of clonotypes could not be determined. An increase in top tumor clonotypes in blood was observed from baseline to 2 weeks post-radiation, followed by contraction by 4 weeks, which was taken to suggest transient expansion of tumor-resident clones. With a single-armed trial design, the study had no way to address how radiation dose or scheduling affects the TCR repertoire.

Recombination linked TRBV5-1 to TRBJ1-1; possibly the D gene is TRBD1, per 6 matching bases. Source: blood, taken from a patient whose treatment included radiotherapy and nephrectomy. The receptor was derived from a man aged 55 to 70 with renal cell carcinoma. Here the CDR3 is given as CASRPDSGGSNTEAFF. DNA sequence: TGCGCCAGCAGGCCGGACAGCGGGGGAAGTAACACTGAAGCTTTCTTT.